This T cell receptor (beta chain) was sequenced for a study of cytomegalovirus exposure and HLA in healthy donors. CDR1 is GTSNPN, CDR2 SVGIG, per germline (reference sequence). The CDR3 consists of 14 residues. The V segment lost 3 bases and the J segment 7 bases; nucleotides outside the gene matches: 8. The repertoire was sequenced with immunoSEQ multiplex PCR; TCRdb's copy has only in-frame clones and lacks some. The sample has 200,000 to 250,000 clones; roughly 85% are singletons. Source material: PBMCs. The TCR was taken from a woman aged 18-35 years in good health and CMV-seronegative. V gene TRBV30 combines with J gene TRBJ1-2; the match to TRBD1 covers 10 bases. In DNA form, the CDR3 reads TGTGCCTGGAGCCCGGGACAGGGGTTTTTTGGCTACACCTTC. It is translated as CAWSPGQGFFGYTF. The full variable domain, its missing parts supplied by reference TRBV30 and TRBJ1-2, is SQTIHQWPATLVQPVGSPLSLECTVEGTSNPNLYWYRQAAGRGLQLLFYSVGIGQISSEVPQNLSASRPQDRQFILSSKKLLLSDSGFYLCAWSPGQGFFGYTFGSGTRLTVV.